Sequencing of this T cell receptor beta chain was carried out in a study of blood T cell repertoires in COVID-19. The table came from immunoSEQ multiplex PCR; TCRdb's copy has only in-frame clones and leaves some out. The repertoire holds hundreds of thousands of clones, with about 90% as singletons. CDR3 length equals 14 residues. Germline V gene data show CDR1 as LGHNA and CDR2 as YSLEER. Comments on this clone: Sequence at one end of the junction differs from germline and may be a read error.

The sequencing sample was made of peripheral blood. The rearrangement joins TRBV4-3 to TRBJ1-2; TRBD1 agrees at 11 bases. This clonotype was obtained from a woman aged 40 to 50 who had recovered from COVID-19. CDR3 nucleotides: TGCGCCAGCAGCCAAGAACCGGGACAGGGGGGAACGCCGTTC. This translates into CASSQEPGQGGTPF.